This note documents a single T cell receptor beta chain sequence. This specimen includes other DNA sequences encoding the same CDR3. CDR1 is SGHTA, CDR2 FQGNSA, per germline. The CDR3 runs 14 residues. Trimming stripped 0 bases from V and 0 bases from J, with 5 bases between. This sample is part of a study of blood T cell repertoires in COVID-19. Study-level background: Sample material is recorded as cDNA or gDNA derived from T cells, B-cell-depleted T cells, or PBMCs.

In the original workflow: Nucleated cell number was recorded as an estimate derived from reference gene primer amplification. This table comes from immunoSEQ multiplex PCR, and its TCRdb copy is limited to in-frame clones, with some not included. D and trimming were read from the DNA, whereas the V and J calls and clone size are those reported in that table. The sample records under 300,000 clones, about 82% being singletons. Material: peripheral blood. This clonotype originated in a man older than 75 with acute or convalescent COVID-19. The V call is TRBV7-2, the J call TRBJ1-1; D is uncertain. This CDR3 is CASSLAQMNTEAFF. CDR3 DNA sequence: TGTGCCAGCAGCTTAGCGCAGATGAACACTGAAGCTTTCTTT.